This T cell receptor beta chain was profiled in a study of blood T cell repertoires in COVID-19. V lost 3 bases and J 6 bases, leaving 17 bases between the germline ends. The CDR3 spans 15 residues. Germline V gene sequence: CDR1 KGHSH, CDR2 LQKENI. Some clones are missing from TCRdb's copy, which holds only in-frame ones; the method was immunoSEQ multiplex PCR. The sample lists 270,000 or so clones, just over 85% seen once, with less than 3% in the top ten. This clone was seen only once. The sequencing input was peripheral blood. The gene calls are TRBV18 and TRBJ1-2; D is possibly TRBD1 (6 bases). This sequence originates from a woman aged 25 to 39 with active or convalescent COVID-19. The CDR3 DNA reads as TGTGCCAGCTCACCCCAGAGTAACAGGGATCATGGCTACACCTTC. Translating gives CASSPQSNRDHGYTF.